This paragraph covers one T cell receptor (beta chain) sequence. This clone was detected only a few times. What this receptor recognizes is not known. No quality values exist for individual bases; no much larger clone is one base distant. This specimen comes from a study of persistence of HIV-infected CD4 T cells (dated by TCRdb to between 2020 and 2021). For the wider study: Suppressive ART had been received by participants for a median of roughly eight years. The study isolated CMV- and HIV-1 Gag-responding CD4+ T cells from ART-treated individuals to examine antigen-driven clonal expansion of HIV-1-infected cells. TCRbeta sequencing assessed the clonality of all cells in each sorted population, while proviral sequencing assessed the clonality of infected cells. Peripheral blood samples of up to 180 mL were obtained at multiple time points, with the exception of a couple of participants, for whom leukapheresis was performed at a single time point. The TCR cluster analysis across participants included eight or nine participants for CMV and over 5 participants for Gag.

Taken from cysteine to phenylalanine, the CDR3 has 14 residues. Left in the record is the CDR3 DNA by itself, 42 bases read in frame from the first base. CDR1 MNHNY and CDR2 SVGAGI were looked up in the germline V gene (reference sequence). V loses 2 bases, J loses 4 bases, and the germline ends lie 11 bases apart. The treatment or condition label here, explained by the study, means: suppressive antiretroviral therapy. Lysates of CMV-infected fibroblasts were used at approximately 10 ug/mL for cell stimulation. Responding CD4+ T cells were sorted on the basis of upregulation of both CD40 ligand and CD69. Participants were HIV-1-infected adults who started suppressive ART during chronic infection. Participants had undetectable plasma HIV-1 RNA below 50 copies/mL for at least 4 years. To be included, participants needed a CD4+ T cell count above 400 cells/uL and a positive CMV serology. Before stimulation, PBMCs were isolated using density centrifugation and then depleted of CD8+ T cells. For 18 hours, CD8-depleted PBMCs were stimulated with anti-CD28/CD49d costimulation, a CD40-blocking antibody, and enfuvirtide, which was added to prevent new infections. Cell sorting was done on a Beckman Coulter MoFlo Legacy or XDP sorter, and dead cells were excluded with propidium iodide. For samples with more than one million cells, genomic DNA was extracted with the QIAamp DNA Mini Kit, and for all other samples the Quick-DNA Microprep Kit was used.

General findings and caveats noted by the study authors: Antigen-responding cells were enriched for degenerate expanded CDR3beta sequences, which suggests convergent selection of CD4+ responses to CMV and Gag. Bulk TCR analyses could not be limited to the rare CMV-responding cells that actually contained HIV-1 proviruses. TCR oligoclonality correlated with proviral oligoclonality within the same sorted populations. Only a small number of individuals took part in the study, and only a limited range of antigens was tested. TCRbeta richness in CMV- and Gag-responding cells was significantly lower than in anti-CD3/anti-CD28-responding cells; CMV-responding cells had higher oligoclonality than CD3/CD28-stimulated and Gag-responding cells.

TCRbeta repertoires were sequenced from genomic DNA with the immunoSEQ hsTCRB assay version 4 in survey mode. Genomic DNA was diluted to 7.5 to 10 ng/uL, and up to roughly 1 ug per sample was used for TCRbeta sequencing. On the study's bioinformatics: ImmunoSeq Analyzer 3.0 was used for analysis of TCRbeta data, and diversity was computed on productive nucleotide rearrangements. Lower-bound TCR diversity was estimated with the improved Chao index, and clonality with the Gini coefficient using the Immunarch R package. Nucleotide rearrangements that differed but encoded the same CDR3beta amino acid sequence were counted as separate clonotypes. Differential abundance analysis found TCRbeta sequences that were significantly enriched in antigen-responding cells compared with anti-CD3/anti-CD28-activated cells. GLIPH2 grouped TCRs by predicted peptide-MHC specificity, both within each participant and across combined participant data sets. In its TCRdb copy, this immuneACCESS table keeps in-frame sequences only and misses some clones. Where compared with another copy, unresolved V genes explain less than half of these, and the others have no known cause. The V and J calls and the clone size are those of that table, but D and trimming were determined from the DNA. This sample holds around 7,500 clones; 79% were observed only once. Clones ranked in the top ten supply around 71% of the sample.

The source is an adult woman with HIV who was CMV-seropositive. The material sequenced was CD4+ T cells sorted from PBMCs after roughly 18-hour stimulation, taken from a patient who received antiretroviral therapy. The intended sense of this specimen's cell subset or site label: CD40L+CD69+ CD4 T cells responding to CMV lysate. In this chain, TRBV6-6 is recombined with TRBJ2-5, with a weak D call of TRBD1 (6 bases match). This receptor has the CDR3 CASSYGAGVETQYF. The nucleotide sequence is given as TGTGCCAGCAGTTACGGTGCAGGGGTAGAGACCCAGTACTTC.